This T cell receptor beta chain was captured in a study of cytomegalovirus exposure and HLA in healthy donors. General study points: Most CMV-associated TCR beta chains were later found to appear HLA-restricted. Researchers reported in a later analysis that a missense DCLRE1C variant was tied to TCR beta V- and J-gene trimming.

This clone was seen a single time. Its antigen remains unknown. This PCR relied on a set of 60 Vbeta primers and 13 Jbeta primers. Profiled with immunoSEQ multiplex PCR; TCRdb holds only in-frame clones, not every one. The sample gives around 99,000 clones, about four fifths of which show up once; less than 3.5% is in the top ten. This receptor was taken from a man aged 25 to 45 in good health and CMV-seropositive. Specimen: PBMCs.

The CDR3 DNA follows: TGTGCCAGCAGTGATATGGCCCGAGGCTCACCCCTCCACTTT. Its translation: CASSDMARGSPLHF. The V and J genes are TRBV2 and TRBJ1-6; no clear D gene. Germline values: CDR1 SNHLY, CDR2 FYNNEI. The CDR3 consists of 14 residues. Trimming removed 3 bases from V and 10 bases from J, with 13 bases in between.